This T cell receptor beta chain is from a study of blood T cell repertoires in COVID-19. Looking at the study overall: In each case, the material was cDNA or gDNA derived from T cells, B-cell-depleted T cells, or PBMCs.

Clones were sequenced by immunoSEQ multiplex PCR, and TCRdb holds only the in-frame ones, with some missing. The data contain around 330,000 clones, approximately 88% of them singletons. The CDR3 consists of 14 residues. Germline CDR1 MGHRA, CDR2 YSYEKL. Trimming shortened V by 5 bases and J by 1 base, and 11 bases separated the two germline ends. The TCR comes from a woman aged 50 to 60 with active or convalescent COVID-19. The chain uses TRBV4-1 and TRBJ1-2, with TRBD1 as a possible D gene (6 bases). Sequencing used peripheral blood. The CDR3 nucleotides read TGCGCCAGCAGCAGCCCACAGGGTAACTATGGCTACACCTTC. Encoded protein: CASSSPQGNYGYTF.